These 27 T cell receptor beta chains were all obtained from the same sample, sequenced in a study of technical replicates of blood from a handful of donors. Data came from immunoSEQ multiplex PCR; TCRdb stores just in-frame clones and leaves some out. The sample shows 100,000 or so clones, 95% to 97% of them seen only once. Sample: T cells isolated from PBMCs. These receptors were taken from a human donor in good health.

The rearrangement uses TRBV27 and TRBJ2-1; TRBD2 aligns across 11 bases. The junction had 9 bases not matched to a gene; V was cut back by 1 base and J by 7 bases. Germline assignment: CDR1 MNHEY and CDR2 SMNVEV (reference sequence). The length of the CDR3 is 17 residues. CDR3 nucleotide sequence: TGTGCCAGCAGTTTATGGGTAGCGGGAGGGCAAGGAAATGAGCAGTTCTTC. It is translated as CASSLWVAGGQGNEQFF.

As DNA, the CDR3 is TGTGCCAGCAGTTTACAGGGACTCTATGGCTACACCTTC. Residues: CASSLQGLYGYTF. This sequence joins TRBV28 and TRBJ1-2, with a weak D call TRBD1 (5 bases). The CDR3 covers 13 residues. Germline V CDR1 and CDR2: MDHEN, SYDVKM. Trimming cost V 2 bases and J 4 bases, with 8 bases left between them.

This rearrangement joins TRBV6-1 to TRBJ2-2, with TRBD1 as a possible D gene (6 bases). Trimming cost V 6 bases and J 6 bases, with 11 bases left between them. Germline CDR1 and CDR2: MNHNS and SASEGT. CDR3 length: 13 residues. In DNA, the CDR3 is TGTGCCAGCAGACTAACAGGGCCCGGGGAGCTGTTTTTT. Protein: CASRLTGPGELFF.

This rearrangement joins TRBV29-1 to TRBJ2-1; D possibly corresponds to TRBD2 (5 bases). The germline V gene encodes CDR1 SQVTM and CDR2 ANQGSEA. The CDR3 has 12 residues. The CDR3 here is CTWARGWDEQFF. The CDR3 region has the DNA TGCACGTGGGCCCGGGGATGGGATGAGCAGTTCTTC.

The chain uses TRBV18 and TRBJ2-7; 7 nucleotides match TRBD2. Germline V CDR1 and CDR2: KGHSH, LQKENI. The CDR3 is 15 amino acids. The V and J ends lost 6 bases and 5 bases, in that order; junction bases with no gene match: 13. The CDR3 loop is CASSREREVINEQYF. The CDR3 region has the DNA TGTGCCAGCTCCCGGGAACGGGAGGTCATCAACGAGCAGTACTTC. Full variable domain (outside the CDR3, taken from reference TRBV18 and TRBJ2-7): NAGVMQNPRHLVRRRGQEARLRCSPMKGHSHVYWYRQLPEEGLKFMVYLQKENIIDESGMPKERFSAEFPKEGPSILRIQQVVRGDSAAYFCASSREREVINEQYFGPGTRLTVT.

The chain joins TRBV7-8 to TRBJ2-3; 11 positions match TRBD2. Trimming at V came to 5 bases and at J to 3 bases, leaving 10 bases not matched to a gene. This CDR3 contains 17 residues. Germline CDR1 is SGHVS and CDR2 is FQNEAQ. DNA for the CDR3: TGTGCCAGCAGCCCCTCAGTAGCGGGAGGGCCGACAGATACGCAGTATTTT. The encoded protein is CASSPSVAGGPTDTQYF.

V is TRBV10-3 and J is TRBJ2-7; TRBD1 agrees at 9 bases. CDR3 size: 13 residues. Germline CDR1 reads ENHRY; CDR2 reads SYGVKD. Trimming removed 4 bases from V and 4 bases from J; junction bases left unmatched: 2. CDR3 in DNA: TGTGCCATCAGTGGGACAGGGGATTACGAGCAGTACTTC. This encodes CAISGTGDYEQYF.

V usage is TRBV27 and J usage is TRBJ2-3; TRBD1 agrees at 10 bases. This CDR3 is 14 amino acids long. Germline CDR1 MNHEY, CDR2 SMNVEV (reference sequence). V dropped 5 bases and J dropped 5; count of bases not matched to a gene: 4. Here the CDR3 DNA reads TGTGCCAGCAGTCCGGGACAGGGGCTAGATACGCAGTATTTT. Encoded protein: CASSPGQGLDTQYF.

This rearrangement joins TRBV19 to TRBJ2-5; 7 bases are shared with TRBD1. V dropped 2 bases and J dropped 4; count of bases not matched to a gene: 7. This CDR3 is 15 amino acids long. The germline V gene has CDR1 LNHDA and CDR2 SQIVND (reference sequence). CDR3 protein: CASSINQAGGETQYF. The CDR3 DNA follows: TGTGCCAGTAGTATAAATCAGGCAGGGGGAGAGACCCAGTACTTC. Looking up the rest from reference TRBV19 and TRBJ2-5 gives the full variable domain: DGGITQSPKYLFRKEGQNVTLSCEQNLNHDAMYWYRQDPGQGLRLIYYSQIVNDFQKGDIAEGYSVSREKKESFPLTVTSAQKNPTAFYLCASSINQAGGETQYFGPGTRLLVL.

The chain carries TRBV25-1 and TRBJ2-1; 11 bases are shared with TRBD1. CDR1 MGHDK and CDR2 SYGVNS come from the germline V gene. The CDR3 runs to 15 residues. V shed 6 bases and J 2 bases; nucleotides not matched to a gene: 3. The CDR3 region has the DNA TGTGCCAGCAGGGTGGACAGGGGGCCCTACAATGAGCAGTTCTTC. This translates into CASRVDRGPYNEQFF.

V and J are TRBV19 and TRBJ2-3; D gene uncertain. The germline V gene has CDR1 LNHDA and CDR2 SQIVND (reference sequence). The CDR3 is 11 residues long. The CDR3 DNA sequence: TGTGCTTCCGAGGGCACAGATACGCAGTATTTT. Translating it yields CASEGTDTQYF. Variable domain in full (rest from reference TRBV19 and TRBJ2-3): DGGITQSPKYLFRKEGQNVTLSCEQNLNHDAMYWYRQDPGQGLRLIYYSQIVNDFQKGDIAEGYSVSREKKESFPLTVTSAQKNPTAFYLCASEGTDTQYFGPGTRLTVL.

This chain connects TRBV4-3 to TRBJ2-7; no clear D gene. CDR3 length: 16 residues. Trimming removed 3 bases at V and 1 base at J, with 16 bases between. From germline, CDR1 is LGHNA and CDR2 YSLEER. CDR3 loop: CASSQAYGSLSYEQYF. CDR3 DNA: TGCGCCAGCAGCCAGGCGTATGGTAGCCTTTCCTACGAGCAGTACTTC.

The genes are TRBV27 and TRBJ2-1; weak D call: TRBD2 (5 bases). Germline CDR1 reads MNHEY; CDR2 reads SMNVEV (reference sequence). The CDR3 totals 16 residues. V lost 2 bases and J 4 bases, leaving 15 bases between the germline ends. CDR3 DNA sequence: TGTGCCAGCAGTTTAAGGGAGCCCTCCTTATACAATGAGCAGTTCTTC. Amino acids: CASSLREPSLYNEQFF.

V and J are TRBV7-9 and TRBJ2-7; tentative D call: TRBD2 (6 bases). CDR1 and CDR2 (germline): SEHNR, FQNEAQ (reference sequence). The CDR3 contains 19 residues. The V and J ends lost 2 bases and 1 base respectively, with 24 bases between them. CDR3 amino acids: CASSLPRGASPILSYEQYF. The CDR3 nucleotides are TGTGCCAGCAGCTTACCCCGCGGGGCGAGCCCCATCCTATCCTACGAGCAGTACTTC.

The chain has TRBV5-1 and TRBJ2-5, with a possible D match to TRBD2 (6 bases). V was pared by 2 bases and J by 4 bases, with 9 bases between. Germline V gene sequence: CDR1 SGHRS, CDR2 YFSETQ. The CDR3 is 13 amino acids. CDR3 loop: CASSFTGRETQYF. The CDR3 DNA is TGCGCCAGCAGCTTTACCGGGAGAGAGACCCAGTACTTC. Variable domain in full (rest from reference TRBV5-1 and TRBJ2-5): KAGVTQTPRYLIKTRGQQVTLSCSPISGHRSVSWYQQTPGQGLQFLFEYFSETQRNKGNFPGRFSGRQFSNSRSEMNVSTLELGDSALYLCASSFTGRETQYFGPGTRLLVL.

This chain uses TRBV9 with TRBJ2-1; 11 bases are shared with TRBD1. V gave up 0 bases and J gave up 7 bases; unmatched junction bases: 12. CDR1 and CDR2 from the germline V gene are SGDLS and YYNGEE. This CDR3 region has 18 residues. The CDR3 region has the DNA TGTGCCAGCAGCGTAGAAATAAGGACAGGGGGCCAAAAAAATGAGCAGTTCTTC. Translating gives CASSVEIRTGGQKNEQFF. Looking up the rest from reference TRBV9 and TRBJ2-1 gives the full variable domain: DSGVTQTPKHLITATGQRVTLRCSPRSGDLSVYWYQQSLDQGLQFLIQYYNGEERAKGNILERFSAQQFPDLHSELNLSSLELGDSALYFCASSVEIRTGGQKNEQFFGPGTRLTVL.

The table lists this clone with a count of one. V and J are TRBV4-3 and TRBJ2-1, with a weak D call TRBD1 (6 bases). The V gene lost 0 bases and the J gene lost 8 bases, with 20 bases spanning the gap. From germline, CDR1 is LGHNA and CDR2 YSLEER. The CDR3 has 17 amino acids. The CDR3 sequence: CASSQDLLRGGRDEQFF. The CDR3 nucleotides are TGCGCCAGCAGCCAAGATCTGCTCAGGGGTGGTAGGGATGAGCAGTTCTTC.

The gene calls are TRBV18 and TRBJ1-4; 7 nucleotides align to TRBD1. Trimming cost V 5 bases and J 3 bases; bases outside gene matches: 3. The CDR3 totals 14 residues. Per germline, CDR1 KGHSH and CDR2 LQKENI. The CDR3 protein is CASSIQGSNEKLFF. CDR3 coding DNA: TGTGCCAGCTCAATACAGGGGTCTAATGAAAAACTGTTTTTT.

This chain uses TRBV19 with TRBJ2-2; D is perhaps TRBD1 (6 bases). The CDR3 sequence is 14 residues long. Germline CDR1 reads LNHDA; CDR2 reads SQIVND (reference sequence). Trimming pared 5 bases from V and 7 bases from J, leaving 14 bases between. The CDR3 here is CASSGAGVHGELFF. CDR3 coding DNA: TGTGCCAGTAGTGGGGCAGGGGTCCACGGGGAGCTGTTTTTT.

The chain combines TRBV19 with TRBJ2-2; TRBD2 is a possible D gene (5 bases). Trimming removed 0 bases from V and 7 bases from J, with 9 bases in between. Germline CDR1 and CDR2: LNHDA and SQIVND (reference sequence). CDR3 length: 14 amino acids. This chain's CDR3 is CASSIEEANGELFF. CDR3 DNA: TGTGCCAGTAGTATAGAGGAGGCGAACGGGGAGCTGTTTTTT.

This clone was counted once. The chain is built from TRBV5-1 and TRBJ2-5; a possible D gene is TRBD1 (6 bases). Germline CDR1 is SGHRS and CDR2 is YFSETQ. The CDR3 sequence is 14 residues long. Trimming removed 4 bases at V and 2 bases at J, with 12 bases between. In DNA, the CDR3 is TGCGCCAGCAGCCTGAAGGACAGTCAAGAGACCCAGTACTTC. Encoded protein: CASSLKDSQETQYF.

The V call is TRBV11-2, the J call TRBJ2-7; unclear D gene. From germline, CDR1 is SGHAT and CDR2 FQNNGV. This CDR3 has 11 residues. Trimming stripped 3 bases from V and 5 bases from J, with 5 bases between. The CDR3 region has the DNA TGTGCCAGCAGCTTCGGTAACGAGCAGTACTTC. Translated: CASSFGNEQYF.

The chain has TRBV4-1 and TRBJ2-5; 8 bases map to TRBD2. Germline V gives CDR1 MGHRA, CDR2 YSYEKL. This CDR3 is 15 amino acids long. Trimming cost V 2 bases and J 2 bases; bases outside gene matches: 4. The CDR3 DNA follows: TGCGCCAGCAGCCAACAAGCGGGAGCGCAAGAGACCCAGTACTTC. This translates into CASSQQAGAQETQYF.

The chain employs TRBV2 and TRBJ2-5; maybe TRBD1 (5 bases). V lost 4 bases, J lost 2 bases, and 11 bases lay in between. Germline V gene sequence: CDR1 SNHLY, CDR2 FYNNEI. The CDR3 loop spans 14 amino acids. The CDR3 nucleotides read TGTGCCAGCAGTGGTCTGGGGCAGCAAGAGACCCAGTACTTC. Translating gives CASSGLGQQETQYF.

This chain uses TRBV5-1 with TRBJ1-1; TRBD1 aligns across 8 bases. V dropped 0 bases and J dropped 2; count of bases not matched to a gene: 12. In germline, CDR1 is SGHRS, CDR2 YFSETQ. The CDR3 length is 18 residues. The CDR3 nucleotides are TGCGCCAGCAGCTTGGTTTTTATAGGGGACAGGTATAACACTGAAGCTTTCTTT. This codes for CASSLVFIGDRYNTEAFF.

V usage is TRBV7-2 and J usage is TRBJ2-7; 7 bases match TRBD2. The germline gives CDR1 SGHTA, CDR2 FQGNSA. V was clipped by 5 bases and J by 4 bases; unmatched bases: 5. The CDR3 length is 13 residues. The CDR3 protein is CASSMREKYEQYF. DNA of the CDR3: TGTGCCAGCAGCATGCGGGAGAAGTACGAGCAGTACTTC.

The chain uses TRBV30 and TRBJ1-2; D may be TRBD1 (5 bases). The CDR3 totals 14 residues. The germline V and J ends were trimmed by 0 bases and 4 bases, with 12 bases remaining between them. CDR1 GTSNPN and CDR2 SVGIG come from the germline V gene (reference sequence). CDR3 bases: TGTGCCTGGAGTGTAGCCCAGACAGCCTATGGCTACACCTTC. Amino acid sequence: CAWSVAQTAYGYTF.